One and the same sample provided the 30 T cell receptor beta chains below, sequenced in a study of blood T cell repertoires in COVID-19. Produced via immunoSEQ multiplex PCR; TCRdb's table is partial and in-frame only. The sample lists over 50,000 clones; around four fifths were seen once. Specimen: peripheral blood. The receptors were gathered from a woman aged 50 to 65 with active or convalescent COVID-19.

The chain combines TRBV3-1 (or the pseudogene TRBV3-2) with TRBJ1-2; 7 nucleotides match TRBD1. Unmatched junction bases numbered 6, after V lost 0 bases and J lost 8 bases. The CDR3 is 14 amino acids. CDR1 and CDR2 (germline): LGHDT, YNNKEL (reference sequence). The CDR3 is CASSQDEGAPGYTF. Written as DNA, the CDR3 is TGTGCCAGCAGCCAAGATGAGGGGGCGCCGGGCTACACCTTC.

V gene TRBV7-2 combines with J gene TRBJ1-5, with 7 bases fitting TRBD1. The CDR3 is 13 residues long. CDR1 SGHTA and CDR2 FQGNSA come from the germline V gene. V gave up 4 bases and J gave up 6 bases; unmatched junction bases: 3. The CDR3 reads CASSSYRGQPQHF. The CDR3 DNA reads as TGTGCCAGCAGCTCTTACAGGGGTCAGCCCCAGCATTTT.

The chain is built from TRBV19 and TRBJ2-3; 10 nucleotides line up with TRBD2. CDR1 is LNHDA, CDR2 SQIVND, per germline (reference sequence). J was trimmed by 3 bases and V by 5 bases; bases with no gene match: 8. This CDR3 has 16 amino acids. The CDR3 is CASSPITSGKTDTQYF. DNA for the CDR3: TGTGCCAGTAGTCCTATTACTAGCGGGAAAACAGATACGCAGTATTTT.

This clone was seen a single time. The chain combines TRBV7-9 with TRBJ1-2; 9 bases are a match to TRBD1. Germline V gene lookup returns CDR1 SEHNR and CDR2 FQNEAQ (reference sequence). V lost 5 bases, J lost 8 bases, and 9 bases stayed unmatched. The CDR3 covers 14 residues. Here the CDR3 reads CASSAQGAPSGYTF. The CDR3 DNA reads as TGTGCCAGCAGCGCACAGGGGGCCCCCTCCGGCTACACCTTC.

The chain couples TRBV6-2 or TRBV6-3 to TRBJ1-1; no definite D call. The CDR3 runs 15 residues. Germline values: CDR1 MNHEY, CDR2 SVGEGT. The V end was cut by 0 bases, the J end by 0 bases, with 8 bases between. CDR3 sequence reads: CASSYSNSVNTEAFF. The CDR3 coding sequence is TGTGCCAGCAGTTACTCGAATAGCGTGAACACTGAAGCTTTCTTT.

This clone showed up just once. V gene TRBV10-3 combines with J gene TRBJ2-5; TRBD2 matches 13 bases. The trim removed 6 bases at V and 2 bases at J, leaving 3 bases unmatched. The CDR3 has 15 amino acids. Germline CDR1 is ENHRY and CDR2 is SYGVKD. The CDR3 spells CAIRLGLAGQETQYF. CDR3 in DNA: TGTGCCATCAGGTTGGGACTAGCGGGGCAAGAGACCCAGTACTTC.

This clone was picked up a small number of times. CDR3 loop: CASSPIYGRGSYNEQFF. The CDR3 coding sequence is TGTGCCAGCTCACCAATATACGGGAGGGGCTCCTACAATGAGCAGTTCTTC. The chain uses TRBV18 and TRBJ2-1; 8 bases are a match to TRBD2. CDR1 and CDR2 from the germline V gene are KGHSH and LQKENI. The CDR3 covers 17 residues. V was pared by 2 bases and J by 0 bases, with 6 bases of the junction left unmatched.

This chain uses TRBV24-1 with TRBJ2-5, with 9 bases fitting TRBD2. The CDR3 loop spans 13 amino acids. CDR1 and CDR2 (germline): KGHDR, SFDVKD. Losses at the gene ends were 10 bases for V and 4 bases for J; bases not matched to a gene: 6. CDR3 amino acids: CATGAGGGETQYF. Here the CDR3 DNA reads TGTGCCACTGGTGCGGGAGGGGGAGAGACCCAGTACTTC.

The V gene is TRBV3-1 (or the pseudogene TRBV3-2), the J gene TRBJ2-7; tentative D call: TRBD2 (5 bases). Germline V CDR1 and CDR2: LGHDT, YNNKEL (reference sequence). The CDR3 totals 14 residues. V dropped 3 bases and J dropped 7 bases, with 16 bases sitting between them. This CDR3 reads CASSHQRVGREQYF. The CDR3 nucleotides are TGTGCCAGCAGCCACCAACGTGTGGGGAGAGAGCAGTACTTC.

CDR3 residues: CATRTGEDNYGYTF. Written as DNA, the CDR3 is TGCGCCACTAGGACAGGGGAGGATAACTATGGCTACACCTTC. The chain uses TRBV5-1 and TRBJ1-2; TRBD1 aligns across 9 bases. The ends lost 9 bases at V and 1 base at J; junction bases unmatched: 7. Germline V gene lookup returns CDR1 SGHRS and CDR2 YFSETQ. The CDR3 is 14 amino acids.

The chain uses TRBV7-3 and TRBJ2-5; TRBD2 might be the D (5 bases). In germline, CDR1 is SGHTA, CDR2 FQGTGA. V lost 5 bases and J 5 bases, leaving 15 bases between the germline ends. The CDR3 has 14 amino acids. This chain's CDR3 is CASSQPGSGETQYF. The CDR3 DNA sequence: TGTGCCAGCAGCCAACCGGGAAGCGGTGAGACCCAGTACTTC.

This chain links TRBV15 with TRBJ1-1; D uncertain. Germline CDR1 is LNHNV and CDR2 is YYDKDF (reference sequence). V was pared by 0 bases and J by 10 bases, with 15 bases between. This CDR3 is 14 amino acids long. CDR3 coding DNA: TGTGCCACCAGCAGAGATGTTGGCCCGCCGGGAGCTTTCTTT. This sequence encodes CATSRDVGPPGAFF.

V and J are TRBV12-5 and TRBJ2-3; TRBD1 matches at 8 bases. Germline-derived CDR1 and CDR2 are LGHNT and FRNRAP. V shed 6 bases, J shed 1 base, and the junction held 3 bases outside the gene matches. The CDR3 loop spans 14 amino acids. CDR3 protein: CASGPGQGTDTQYF. In DNA form, the CDR3 reads TGTGCTAGTGGACCGGGACAGGGCACAGATACGCAGTATTTT.

The V gene is TRBV5-5, the J gene TRBJ1-3; TRBD1 might be the D (6 bases). This CDR3 contains 15 residues. V was pared by 2 bases and J by 0 bases, with 9 bases between. Germline CDR1 and CDR2: SGHKS and YYEKEE (reference sequence). CDR3 nucleotides: TGTGCCAGCAGCTTAGAGGGGGTCTCTGGAAACACCATATATTTT. Its protein is CASSLEGVSGNTIYF.

J is TRBJ1-1 and V is TRBV5-1; D unclear. Germline CDR1 is SGHRS and CDR2 is YFSETQ. The CDR3 spans 14 residues. V was trimmed by 0 bases and J by 5 bases, leaving 11 bases between them. DNA of the CDR3: TGCGCCAGCAGCTTGGCTTCAGGTGTGACTGAAGCTTTCTTT. Translating gives CASSLASGVTEAFF.

In its sample, this clone was seen a few times. V usage is TRBV18 and J usage is TRBJ2-2; D remains unclear. Germline V gene lookup returns CDR1 KGHSH and CDR2 LQKENI. The germline V and J ends were trimmed by 1 base and 4 bases, with 10 bases remaining between them. The CDR3 is 15 residues long. CDR3 bases: TGTGCCAGCTCACCACGGCAGGCGATCACCGGGGAGCTGTTTTTT. Its translation: CASSPRQAITGELFF.

This chain uses TRBV7-9 with TRBJ2-1; TRBD2 matches 7 bases. This CDR3 comprises 15 residues. After removal of 2 bases from V and 5 bases from J, the junction contained 6 bases not matched to a gene. Germline loops: CDR1 SEHNR, CDR2 FQNEAQ (reference sequence). The CDR3 DNA reads TGTGCCAGCAGCTTACGGGAGGTCAGCAACAATGAGCAGTTCTTC. Its translation: CASSLREVSNNEQFF.

The V and J genes are TRBV3-1 (or the pseudogene TRBV3-2) and TRBJ1-1, with 10 bases matching TRBD1. CDR3 length equals 17 residues. After removal of 1 base from V and 0 bases from J, the junction contained 5 bases not matched to a gene. The germline gives CDR1 LGHDT, CDR2 YNNKEL (reference sequence). CDR3 loop: CASSQGGQGSMNTEAFF. The CDR3, as DNA: TGTGCCAGCAGCCAAGGGGGACAGGGGAGCATGAACACTGAAGCTTTCTTT.

The chain is built from TRBV25-1 and TRBJ1-6, with a tentative D call TRBD1 (5 bases). V lost 4 bases to trimming and J lost 6 bases, with 13 bases between them. The CDR3 is 15 residues long. Germline V gene sequence: CDR1 MGHDK, CDR2 SYGVNS. The CDR3 DNA sequence: TGTGCCAGCAGTGTTCGGGGGATCGGTAATTCACCCCTCCACTTT. It codes for CASSVRGIGNSPLHF.

This chain links TRBV18 with TRBJ2-1, with 8 bases identical to TRBD2. Germline CDR1 and CDR2: KGHSH and LQKENI. The J segment lost 8 bases and the V segment lost 4 bases, leaving 4 bases of the junction unmatched. CDR3 length: 13 residues. The CDR3 reads CASSLSGSYEQFF. The DNA of the CDR3 is TGTGCCAGCTCACTAAGCGGGAGCTATGAGCAGTTCTTC.

The J gene is TRBJ2-7, the V gene TRBV7-8, with D perhaps TRBD2 (5 bases). This CDR3 comprises 18 residues. The germline V gene encodes CDR1 SGHVS and CDR2 FQNEAQ. V was cut by 5 bases and J by 0 bases, with 23 bases left in between. The chain's CDR3 is CASSPSRRLSGPSYEQYF. The CDR3 DNA sequence: TGTGCCAGCAGCCCTAGTCGAAGACTAAGCGGTCCCTCCTACGAGCAGTACTTC.

The chain is built from TRBV24-1 and TRBJ1-1, with a possible D match to TRBD1 (5 bases). The CDR3 totals 12 residues. From germline, CDR1 is KGHDR and CDR2 SFDVKD. V was trimmed by 0 bases and J by 9 bases, leaving 7 bases between them. The CDR3 sequence: CATSDLNRKAFF. The CDR3 DNA reads TGTGCCACCAGTGATTTGAACAGGAAAGCTTTCTTT.

The J gene is TRBJ1-6, the V gene TRBV19, with TRBD1 matching 7 bases. The CDR3 is 13 residues long. Germline CDR1 reads LNHDA; CDR2 reads SQIVND (reference sequence). With 5 bases clipped from V and 10 bases from J, the junction kept 5 bases outside the gene matches. In nucleotides, the CDR3 is TGTGCCAGTAGTCGACAGGGTGGCTCACCCCTCCACTTT. Its translation is CASSRQGGSPLHF.

This clone was detected only a few times. This chain uses TRBV19 with TRBJ1-1; D is possibly TRBD1 (5 bases). CDR1 and CDR2 from the germline V gene are LNHDA and SQIVND (reference sequence). The length of the CDR3 is 16 residues. Trimming left V 4 bases short and J 4 bases short, with 19 bases between. The CDR3 region has the DNA TGTGCCAGTAGTACTCTCCCCGGAAGGGGTAGCACTGAAGCTTTCTTT. Encoded protein: CASSTLPGRGSTEAFF.

This clone was counted between two and nine times. The chain carries TRBV9 and TRBJ1-2, with 8 bases that match TRBD1. The CDR3 has 14 amino acids. After removal of 4 bases from V and 8 bases from J, the junction contained 10 bases not matched to a gene. Germline loops: CDR1 SGDLS, CDR2 YYNGEE. CDR3 region: CASSPRQGSQGYTF. DNA for the CDR3: TGTGCCAGCAGCCCCCGACAGGGGTCTCAGGGCTACACCTTC.

The J gene is TRBJ1-2, the V gene TRBV9, with 7 bases fitting TRBD1. V trimming: 4 bases; J trimming: 3 bases; junction bases outside the gene matches: 12. The CDR3 length is 16 residues. Per germline, CDR1 SGDLS and CDR2 YYNGEE. The CDR3 loop is CASSSGGYQGDYGYTF. The CDR3 DNA reads TGTGCCAGCAGCTCAGGGGGGTATCAGGGGGACTATGGCTACACCTTC. Using reference TRBV9 and TRBJ1-2 for the parts outside the CDR3, the full variable domain is DSGVTQTPKHLITATGQRVTLRCSPRSGDLSVYWYQQSLDQGLQFLIQYYNGEERAKGNILERFSAQQFPDLHSELNLSSLELGDSALYFCASSSGGYQGDYGYTFGSGTRLTVV.

The chain recombines TRBV3-1 (or the pseudogene TRBV3-2) with TRBJ1-1, with TRBD1 matching over 9 bases. This CDR3 is built from 17 residues. In germline, CDR1 is LGHDT, CDR2 YNNKEL (reference sequence). The ends lost 4 bases at V and 1 base at J; junction bases unmatched: 10. In DNA, the CDR3 is TGTGCCAGCAGCCCCTGGGACAGGGAAGGGACGAACACTGAAGCTTTCTTT. Protein product: CASSPWDREGTNTEAFF.

The rearrangement uses TRBV4-3 and TRBJ2-1; 8 bases map to TRBD1. J gave up 7 bases and V 3 bases, and 2 bases lay outside the gene matches. The length of the CDR3 is 13 residues. CDR1 LGHNA and CDR2 YSLEER come from the germline V gene. The DNA of the CDR3 is TGCGCCAGCAGCCACTACAGGGGGAATGAGCAGTTCTTC. Translating gives CASSHYRGNEQFF.

The V gene is TRBV5-8, the J gene TRBJ1-4, with 8 bases lining up with TRBD1. Germline CDR1 SGHTS, CDR2 YDEGEE. The CDR3 loop spans 15 amino acids. The ends lost 4 bases at V and 2 bases at J; junction bases unmatched: 4. CDR3 nucleotide sequence: TGTGCCAGCAGCACCTGGACAGGGACTAATGAAAAACTGTTTTTT. It is translated as CASSTWTGTNEKLFF.

For the CDR3, the DNA is TGTGCCAGCAGCGCCTGGGACAGGAGCTCCTACGAGCAGTACTTC. Protein: CASSAWDRSSYEQYF. The chain links TRBV7-9 to TRBJ2-7; the match to TRBD1 covers 8 bases. After removal of 5 bases from V and 0 bases from J, the junction contained 6 bases not matched to a gene. From germline, CDR1 is SEHNR and CDR2 FQNEAQ (reference sequence). The CDR3 has 15 amino acids.